Listed below are T cell receptor beta chains from one sample, sequenced in a study of CD8+ T cells in alopecia areata. Using immunoSEQ multiplex PCR, the repertoire was profiled, and TCRdb retains in-frame clones only, with some absent. The table includes 95,000 to 120,000 clones, approximately 55% detected once. Sequenced material: CD4+ T cells sorted from blood, taken at week 24, from a patient treated with tofacitinib. These receptors were taken from a human donor with alopecia areata. CDR3s include the opening cysteine and the closing phenylalanine or tryptophan. The D gene is left open where the match is weak. Rows may omit the clone size; those that give it use once, few, many or a size class.

abundance	j_gene	len	d_gene	v_gene	CDR3nt	CDR3aa
NA	TRBJ1-1	13	NA	TRBV5-1	TGCGCCAGCAGCTTAGGCGCCAGGGACGAAGCTTTCTTT	CASSLGARDEAFF
few	TRBJ1-4	12	NA	TRBV4-3	TGCGCCAGCAGCCAAGAATACACAAAACTGTTTTTT	CASSQEYTKLFF
once	TRBJ1-2	16	TRBD1	TRBV9	TGTGCCAGCAGCGTAGGAGGACAGGGAGCTAACTATGGCTACACCTTC	CASSVGGQGANYGYTF
NA	TRBJ1-5	17	NA	TRBV10-3	TGTGCCATCAGTGAGTCGGATTGGGGGGGAGAAAATCAGCCCCAGCATTTT	CAISESDWGGENQPQHF
NA	TRBJ1-2	13	TRBD1	TRBV27	TGTGCCAGCGGAGAACCAGGGGGGGGCGGCTACACCTTC	CASGEPGGGGYTF
NA	TRBJ2-3	12	NA	TRBV7-9	TGTGCCAGCAGCTTTAGCACAGATACGCAGTATTTT	CASSFSTDTQYF
NA	TRBJ1-1	11	NA	TRBV6-5	TGTGCCAGCGGGGGGAGCACTGAAGCTTTCTTT	CASGGSTEAFF
NA	TRBJ1-1	15	NA	TRBV29-1	TGCAGCGTTGAGAATGTAGGGACCATGAACACTGAAGCTTTCTTT	CSVENVGTMNTEAFF
few	TRBJ2-1	15	NA	TRBV5-1	TGCGCCAGCAGCCTAGGGCCCAGCTCCTACAATGAGCAGTTCTTC	CASSLGPSSYNEQFF
NA	TRBJ1-5	12	NA	TRBV27	TGTGCCAGCAGTTTCGGGGGTCAGCCCCAGCATTTT	CASSFGGQPQHF
NA	TRBJ2-1	15	TRBD1	TRBV7-9	TGTGCCAGCAGCCGAGGACAGGGGATTTACAATGAGCAGTTCTTC	CASSRGQGIYNEQFF
NA	TRBJ1-3	11	NA	TRBV23-1	TGCGCCAGCATATTTAGAAACACCATATATTTT	CASIFRNTIYF
NA	TRBJ2-3	13	TRBD1	TRBV30	TGTGCCTGGAGTATCACAGGGGCGAATACGCAGTATTTT	CAWSITGANTQYF
few	TRBJ2-7	12	TRBD1	TRBV4-2	TGTGCCAGCGAACAGGGGGCAGACGAGCAGTACTTC	CASEQGADEQYF
NA	TRBJ2-7	14	NA	TRBV15	TGTGCCACCAGCAGAGATCAGGGCAGCTACGAGCAGTACTTC	CATSRDQGSYEQYF
NA	TRBJ2-5	12	NA	TRBV6-5	TGTGCCAGCAGTTACTCAGGGGAGACCCAGTACTTC	CASSYSGETQYF
NA	TRBJ1-5	13	TRBD1	TRBV28	TGTGCCAGCAGTTGGGGACAGAATCAGCCCCAGCATTTT	CASSWGQNQPQHF
NA	TRBJ2-7	16	NA	TRBV6-1	TGTGCCAGCAGTGAGGGCCCCGGGACAATTACCTACGAGCAGTACTTC	CASSEGPGTITYEQYF
once	TRBJ2-3	14	TRBD1	TRBV30	TGTGCCTGGAGGGGACAGATTAGCACAGATACGCAGTATTTT	CAWRGQISTDTQYF
NA	TRBJ1-2	13	NA	TRBV30	TGTGCCGCCCCGGGGGGGGGCGCGGGGGGCTACACCTTC	CAAPGGGAGGYTF
NA	TRBJ2-3	13	NA	TRBV6-1	TGTGCCAGCAGTGAATTACTAGATGATACGCAGTATTTT	CASSELLDDTQYF
NA	TRBJ2-2	15	TRBD2	TRBV2	TGTGCCAGCACCCCGGGACTAGCGGGAACCGGGGAGCTGTTTTTT	CASTPGLAGTGELFF
once	TRBJ1-2	13	NA	TRBV29-1	TGCAGCGTTGACCCGAAACTTAACTATGGCTACACCTTC	CSVDPKLNYGYTF
NA	TRBJ2-1	14	NA	TRBV7-9	TGTGCCAGCAGCCTCCGGGACTGGGACAATGAGCAGTTCTTC	CASSLRDWDNEQFF
few	TRBJ2-3	15	TRBD2	TRBV7-9	TGTGCCAGCAGCCGGGCCGGGACTAGCGCAGATACGCAGTATTTT	CASSRAGTSADTQYF
once	TRBJ2-6	15	NA	TRBV6-1	TGTGCCAGCAGCCTCAGACAGGCTGGGGCCAACGTCCTGACTTTC	CASSLRQAGANVLTF
NA	TRBJ2-7	11	NA	TRBV29-1	TGCAGCGTTCGGCAGTCCGGCGAGCAGTACTTC	CSVRQSGEQYF
NA	TRBJ1-4	11	NA	TRBV30	TGTGCCTGGAGTGGAATCGAAAAACTGTTTTTT	CAWSGIEKLFF
NA	TRBJ2-6	15	TRBD2	TRBV2	TGTGCCACCCGAGCGGGGTTGGATGGGGCCAACGTCCTGACTTTC	CATRAGLDGANVLTF
NA	TRBJ2-1	13	NA	TRBV5-1	TGCGCCAGCAGCATCGACGGCTACAATGAGCAGTTCTTC	CASSIDGYNEQFF
NA	TRBJ1-1	12	NA	TRBV11-2	TGTGCCAGCAGCTTAAACAGGGATATGGCTTTCTTT	CASSLNRDMAFF
NA	TRBJ1-1	13	TRBD1	TRBV29-1	TGCAGCGCTCCACAGGGGATGAACACTGAAGCTTTCTTT	CSAPQGMNTEAFF
NA	TRBJ2-7	11	NA	TRBV20-1	TGCAGTGCCGGCGGACGACGGGAGCAGTACTTC	CSAGGRREQYF
NA	TRBJ2-5	11	NA	TRBV10-3	TGTGCCTCTCGGACGCAAGAGACCCAGTACTTC	CASRTQETQYF
few	TRBJ2-4	14	NA	TRBV10-3	TGTGCCATCAGTGAGACAGATAGTAAAAACATTCAGTACTTC	CAISETDSKNIQYF
few	TRBJ2-7	13	NA	TRBV5-1	TGCGCCAGCAGCCCGGGGTTCACCTACGAGCAGTACTTC	CASSPGFTYEQYF
NA	TRBJ2-4	15	NA	TRBV2	TGTGCCAGCACGGCGGGCCATGGGGGTGGAAACATTCAGTACTTC	CASTAGHGGGNIQYF
NA	TRBJ2-5	20	TRBD2	TRBV4-1	TGCGCCAGCAGCCAGGCCCCCACTAGCGGAGTGGGGGGCAGCCAAGAGACCCAGTACTTC	CASSQAPTSGVGGSQETQYF
NA	TRBJ2-7	14	NA	TRBV4-2	TGTGCCAGCAGCCAATCCTTGAACCCGTCAGAGCAGTACTTC	CASSQSLNPSEQYF
NA	TRBJ1-5	16	TRBD1	TRBV7-3	TGTGCCAGCAGCCCCCTCGGAGGGGGCAGCAATCAGCCCCAGCATTTT	CASSPLGGGSNQPQHF
few	TRBJ2-6	15	NA	TRBV4-1	TGCGCCAGCAGCCAAGCGGGATCTGGGGCCAACGTCCTGACTTTC	CASSQAGSGANVLTF
NA	TRBJ1-1	16	NA	TRBV2	TGTGCCAGCAGTGCCCGCGGGGGGGGGCTGAACACTGAAGCTTTCTTT	CASSARGGGLNTEAFF
NA	TRBJ2-3	15	NA	TRBV6-1	TGTGCCAGCAGTGCCGAACCTATTTCCGTTGGTACGCAGTATTTT	CASSAEPISVGTQYF
NA	TRBJ2-1	15	NA	TRBV7-9	TGTGCCAGCAGCCCCGGGGGGCTTTTATACAATGAGCAGTTCTTC	CASSPGGLLYNEQFF
NA	TRBJ2-3	12	NA	TRBV7-9	TGTGCCAGCAGCTTAGGGTATGGAGCGCAGTATTTT	CASSLGYGAQYF
NA	TRBJ1-2	14	NA	TRBV5-4	TGTGCCAGCAGTCTCCAAGGGGCGGAATATGGCTACACCTTC	CASSLQGAEYGYTF
NA	TRBJ1-2	13	NA	TRBV7-2	TGTGCCAGCAGCTCGGCCAGTAACTATGGCTACACCTTC	CASSSASNYGYTF
NA	TRBJ1-3	15	NA	TRBV30	TGTGCCTGGAGTGTGATGTGGGGCTCTGGAAACACCATATATTTT	CAWSVMWGSGNTIYF
few	TRBJ2-5	15	TRBD2	TRBV6-5	TGTGCCAGCAGTCCTCTAGCGGGGACCAAAGAGACCCAGTACTTC	CASSPLAGTKETQYF
NA	TRBJ2-1	15	TRBD2	TRBV7-2	TGTGCCAGCAAATACGGGCCTAGCGGGGAAGATGAGCAGTTCTTC	CASKYGPSGEDEQFF
NA	TRBJ2-6	13	NA	TRBV29-1	TGCAGCGCAGACGTGACTGGGGCCAACGTCCTGACTTTC	CSADVTGANVLTF